This T cell receptor beta chain is from a study of blood T cell repertoires in COVID-19 (dated by TCRdb to 2018 to 2021). At the level of the whole study: Samples from collaborators originated in the United States, Italy and Spain and spanned both the acute and convalescent phases of COVID-19. Nearly every sample came with metadata listing a de-identified subject ID, COVID-19 status, age in years and sex. The repertoires were released in a freely available public database intended as a resource for research on the immune response to SARS-CoV-2. Subjects who had been exposed to COVID-19, were actively infected with it, or had recovered from it provided the deeply sampled blood TCRbeta repertoires that made up the dataset. The samples were drawn from two sources: the first 160 participants of the ongoing ImmuneRACE study, and 1,000 to 1,500 subjects contributed by 6 global collaborators. The material from the prospective study consisted of cDNA or gDNA derived from T cells, B-cell-depleted T cells, or PBMCs. Where available, HLA class I and class II types were obtained from metadata supplied by the sample provider rather than from assay-based typing.

V gives up 0 bases and J gives up 5 bases, and the segment between their germline ends measures 14 bases. From a lookup of the germline V gene (reference sequence), CDR1 and CDR2 are SGHNT and YYREEE. The CDR3 contains 15 residues, cysteine and phenylalanine counted. CDR3 DNA is the only sequence kept; it has 45 bases, read in frame from the first base. General conclusions and limits of the study: The quantity of clinical and demographic metadata differed by source and by participant and was supplied without curation.

Participants in the prospective study were aged roughly 18 to 95 years, lived in about two dozen United States geographic areas, and enrolled through a virtual design. In the prospective study, participants were assigned to cohorts based on the clinical history participants reported in a screening survey and a study questionnaire. Recovered participants in ImmuneRACE Cohort 3 were defined by two consecutive negative NP/OP PCR tests, clearance by a healthcare professional, or resolution of symptoms. Each participant in the prospective study had whole blood, serum and a nasopharyngeal or oropharyngeal swab collected by mobile phlebotomists. Participants in the prospective study had the option to provide additional blood draws and questionnaires over an approximately two-month period. Prospective study blood samples were shipped either frozen or at room temperature before DNA extraction. TCRbeta CDR3 regions were amplified from genomic DNA using the immunoSEQ Assay, a bias-controlled multiplex PCR. The study's processing was this. The number of nucleated cells in each sample was estimated by amplification of reference gene primers within the assay. Sequence reads were collapsed and filtered to measure the absolute abundance of every unique TCRbeta CDR3 rearrangement. For each sample, productive Simpson clonality was calculated as the square root of Simpson's diversity index over productive rearrangements. TCRdb stores this immuneACCESS table with in-frame sequences only. Part of the clones is absent; in the studies checked, under half of the shortfall reflects unresolved V genes, and no reason is known for the rest. That table furnishes V, J and clone size, whereas the DNA furnished D and trimming. A total of about 250,000 clones appear in this sample, more than 75% of them only once. Clones ranked in the top ten supply around 15% of the sample.

On this clone itself: Its recognized antigen is unknown. No per-base quality is available; no much larger clone lies one base away.

The chain links TRBV5-4 with TRBJ2-5, with the D gene call left open. What was sequenced was PBMCs or T cells enriched from blood (not recorded which). The TCR sequence derives from a man between 18 and 35 years old who had recovered from COVID-19. The nucleotide sequence is given as TGTGCCAGCAGCTTGGAGGCCAGCGCCGGGGAGACCCAGTACTTC. Its protein reads: CASSLEASAGETQYF.